This paragraph covers one T cell receptor beta chain sequence. Its antigen has not been determined. A junction end diverges from the germline sequence, so it may reflect a read error. Other DNA sequences within the sample encode an identical CDR3. From its cysteine to its phenylalanine, the CDR3 spans 15 amino acids. Just the 45-base CDR3 DNA is kept, in frame starting at base 1. The germline V gene gives CDR1 as SQVTM and CDR2 as ANQGSEA. The data are from a study of CD8+ T cells in alopecia areata (dated 2018 in TCRdb). About the investigation overall: The treated patients, all with moderate-to-severe alopecia areata, were enrolled in an open-label pilot trial of oral tofacitinib given at 5 to 10 mg twice daily. Tofacitinib was given for 6 to 18 months, followed by 6 months of follow-up off drug to assess delayed response and recurrence. The SALT score, which quantifies the percentage of affected scalp surface area, was used to measure disease severity in treated patients. To study T cell clonal expansion in alopecia areata, the researchers applied high-throughput TCRbeta sequencing to both the C3H/HeJ mouse model and human patients. Scalp tissue and sorted CD4+ and CD8+ peripheral blood T cells from patchy and totalis/universalis alopecia areata patients and from healthy controls were covered by human TCRbeta sequencing. Biopsies were taken from tofacitinib-treated patients at baseline and at 4 and 24 weeks of treatment, and a later scalp biopsy was taken in several of the tofacitinib-treated patients. Scalp clonality was compared across normal scalp (n=4), patchy alopecia areata scalp (n=8), and alopecia totalis/universalis scalp (n=8). The RNA source kit depended on sample type: the PAXgene miRNA kit for fixed scalp, the miRNeasy kit for PBMCs, and the RNeasy kit for mouse skin. Amplification of TCRbeta CDR3 regions was done by immunoSEQ multiplex PCR using 35 Vbeta forward primers and 13 Jbeta reverse primers.

Overall study results and their limits: Many expanded lesional clones persisted in scalp and blood during tofacitinib treatment, which may partly explain relapse after stopping treatment. Lesional scalp, especially in alopecia totalis/universalis, showed higher clonality and more expanded CD8+ clones than normal scalp, suggesting antigenic drive. Tofacitinib significantly decreased scalp clonality and the number of expanded CD8+ clones among the top 100 scalp clones. Scalp TCR repertoire analysis is complicated because resident alphabeta T cells in normal human skin are also sequenced, whereas mouse skin is dominated by gammadelta T cells. The treated cohort was small, with a single nonresponder, so links between baseline CD8+ expansion and response need larger studies. Shared TCR sequences between patients were less evident than in mice, which may be partly attributable to HLA diversity in the patient population.

The time point label of this sample denotes: 4 weeks on oral tofacitinib. The treatment or condition label of this sample denotes: oral pan-JAK inhibitor, 5-10 mg twice daily. Lesional scalp punch biopsies and peripheral blood were collected from alopecia areata patients. PBMCs were isolated by density centrifugation and stained for CD3, CD4 and CD8, and CD4+ and CD8+ T cells were sorted on a FACSAria. Receptor libraries were prepared by the immunoSEQ multiplex PCR assay. RNA was extracted from all samples and reverse transcribed into cDNA as template for TCR sequencing. SuperScript III was used for first-strand cDNA synthesis, primed with a 2:1 mix of oligo-dT and random hexamers. Amplification bias was assessed with a synthetic immune receptor repertoire, and residual bias was removed computationally. The authors' analysis ran thus. Raw reads were preprocessed to remove errors, and CDR3 was defined by IMGT conventions from the conserved cysteine to phenylalanine. Clonality was computed by normalizing Shannon entropy by log2 of the number of productive unique TCRs and subtracting the result from 1. Whether each scalp clone was CD4 or CD8 was inferred by checking scalp TCRbeta sequences against the CD4 and CD8 repertoires from sorted blood. TCRdb retrieved this table from immuneACCESS and kept in-frame rearrangements only. Not all clones are present; in checked studies, unresolved V genes account for under half, and no reason is known for the remainder. V and J calls and clone size come straight from that table; D and trimming were deduced from the DNA. Recorded for this sample are some 150,000 clones; roughly nine tenths of them occurred a single time. The top ten constitute about 13% of the sample.

The sequence joins TRBV29-1 to TRBJ2-7; the central 7 bases match TRBD1. The origin of this receptor is a human donor with alopecia areata. The sequencing here drew on CD8+ T cells sorted from blood, taken at week 4, from a patient treated with tofacitinib. The CDR3 corresponds to CSVEVTGQLAYEQYF. The sequence in DNA is TGCAGCGTTGAGGTCACGGGACAGCTCGCCTACGAGCAGTACTTT.